One sample yielded the 7 T cell receptor beta chains listed below, sequenced in a study of cytomegalovirus exposure and HLA in healthy donors. TCRdb's table, derived via immunoSEQ multiplex PCR, lists solely in-frame clones and lacks some. The data hold 150,000 to 200,000 clones, with 84% observed a single time. The source material was PBMCs. The receptor source for this set is a young man in good health and CMV-seropositive.

The chain has TRBV29-1 and TRBJ2-1; D remains unclear. The CDR3 length is 10 residues. Trimming removed 2 bases from V and 12 bases from J, with 8 bases in between. Germline values: CDR1 SQVTM, CDR2 ANQGSEA. CDR3 DNA sequence: TGCAGCGTTGAAAACCAAGCGCAGTTCTTC. It translates to CSVENQAQFF.

The chain recombines TRBV19 with TRBJ1-2; 8 bases match TRBD1. This CDR3 spans 15 amino acids. Germline loops: CDR1 LNHDA, CDR2 SQIVND (reference sequence). V gave up 5 bases and J gave up 4 bases; unmatched junction bases: 9. The CDR3 protein is CASSPQQGGGYGYTF. In DNA form, the CDR3 reads TGTGCCAGTAGTCCCCAACAGGGGGGAGGCTATGGCTACACCTTC.

The genes are TRBV19 and TRBJ2-2; 12 positions agree with TRBD1. Germline V lookup: CDR1 LNHDA, CDR2 SQIVND (reference sequence). V lost 10 bases, J lost 7 bases, and 4 bases stayed unmatched. The CDR3 length is 13 residues. The chain's CDR3 is CAIGTGGIGELFF. The CDR3 nucleotides are TGTGCCATAGGGACAGGGGGCATCGGGGAGCTGTTTTTT.

The rearrangement links TRBV5-1 to TRBJ2-3, with 10 bases identical to TRBD2. The CDR3 is 19 residues long. The trim removed 4 bases at V and 2 bases at J, leaving 16 bases unmatched. Per germline, CDR1 SGHRS and CDR2 YFSETQ. The CDR3 is CASSRGNSGLAATTDTQYF. The CDR3 DNA follows: TGCGCCAGCAGCCGCGGAAACTCCGGACTAGCGGCCACCACAGATACGCAGTATTTT. The complete variable domain, with remaining parts taken from reference TRBV5-1 and TRBJ2-3, reads KAGVTQTPRYLIKTRGQQVTLSCSPISGHRSVSWYQQTPGQGLQFLFEYFSETQRNKGNFPGRFSGRQFSNSRSEMNVSTLELGDSALYLCASSRGNSGLAATTDTQYFGPGTRLTVL.

This chain connects TRBV9 to TRBJ2-7; D may be TRBD2 (5 bases). The CDR3 loop spans 14 amino acids. V was shortened by 0 bases and J by 6 bases, with 13 bases between the two germline ends. Germline-derived CDR1 and CDR2 are SGDLS and YYNGEE. The CDR3 reads CASSVVAEAAEQYF. As DNA, the CDR3 is TGTGCCAGCAGCGTAGTGGCTGAAGCGGCCGAGCAGTACTTC.

V is TRBV28 and J is TRBJ2-2, with TRBD2 matching over 9 bases. Germline lookup yields CDR1 MDHEN and CDR2 SYDVKM. This CDR3 comprises 16 residues. J was trimmed by 7 bases and V by 6 bases; bases with no gene match: 12. The CDR3, as DNA: TGTGCCAGCAGGGGAGGCCTAGCGGGGACTGGCGGGGAGCTGTTTTTT. It codes for CASRGGLAGTGGELFF.

The chain is built from TRBV4-1 and TRBJ1-5, with D maybe TRBD1 (6 bases). The V end was cut by 6 bases, the J end by 0 bases, with 12 bases between. CDR3 length: 15 residues. Germline CDR1 reads MGHRA; CDR2 reads YSYEKL. The CDR3 nucleotides are TGCGCCAGCAGGTTGGGACAACATAGCAATCAGCCCCAGCATTTT. Protein product: CASRLGQHSNQPQHF.